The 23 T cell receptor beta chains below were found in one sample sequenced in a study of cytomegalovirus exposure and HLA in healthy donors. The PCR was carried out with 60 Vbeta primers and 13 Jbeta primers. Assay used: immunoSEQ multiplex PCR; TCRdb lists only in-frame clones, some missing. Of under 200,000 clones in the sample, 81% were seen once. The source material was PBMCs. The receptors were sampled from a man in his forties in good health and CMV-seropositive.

The CDR3 sequence: CASSDRGTNTGELFF. The CDR3 coding sequence is TGCGCCAGCAGCGACAGGGGAACGAACACCGGGGAGCTGTTTTTT. J is TRBJ2-2 and V is TRBV5-1; 8 positions match TRBD1. CDR1 SGHRS and CDR2 YFSETQ come from the germline V gene. With 4 bases clipped from V and 0 bases from J, the junction kept 2 bases outside the gene matches. This CDR3 is built from 15 residues.

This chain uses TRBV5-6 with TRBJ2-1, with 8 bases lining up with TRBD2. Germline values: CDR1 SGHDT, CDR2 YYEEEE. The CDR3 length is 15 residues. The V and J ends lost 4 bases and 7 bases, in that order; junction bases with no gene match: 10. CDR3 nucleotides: TGTGCCAGCAGCCGACCGGGGGGGCTGAGGAATGAGCAGTTCTTC. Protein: CASSRPGGLRNEQFF. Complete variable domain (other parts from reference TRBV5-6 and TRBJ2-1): DAGVTQSPTHLIKTRGQQVTLRCSPKSGHDTVSWYQQALGQGPQFIFQYYEEEERQRGNFPDRFSGHQFPNYSSELNVNALLLGDSALYLCASSRPGGLRNEQFFGPGTRLTVL.

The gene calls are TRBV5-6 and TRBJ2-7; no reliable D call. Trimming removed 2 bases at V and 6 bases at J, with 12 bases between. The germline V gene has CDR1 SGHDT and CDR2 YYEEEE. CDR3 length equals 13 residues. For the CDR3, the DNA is TGTGCCAGCAGCTTTCGATCTTCGGTCGAGCAGTACTTC. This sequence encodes CASSFRSSVEQYF.

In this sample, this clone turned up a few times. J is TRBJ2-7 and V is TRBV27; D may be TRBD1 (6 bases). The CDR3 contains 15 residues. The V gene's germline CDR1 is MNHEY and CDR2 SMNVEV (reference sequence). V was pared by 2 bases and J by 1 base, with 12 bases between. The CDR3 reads CASSLRQGQSYEQYF. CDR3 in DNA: TGTGCCAGCAGTTTACGGCAGGGGCAATCCTACGAGCAGTACTTC.

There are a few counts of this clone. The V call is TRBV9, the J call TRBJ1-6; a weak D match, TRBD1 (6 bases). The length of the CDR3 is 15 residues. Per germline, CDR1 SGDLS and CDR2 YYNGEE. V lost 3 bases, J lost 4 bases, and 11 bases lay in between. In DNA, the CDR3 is TGTGCCAGCAGCGAGGGTCAGGGGTATAATTCACCCCTCCACTTT. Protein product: CASSEGQGYNSPLHF.

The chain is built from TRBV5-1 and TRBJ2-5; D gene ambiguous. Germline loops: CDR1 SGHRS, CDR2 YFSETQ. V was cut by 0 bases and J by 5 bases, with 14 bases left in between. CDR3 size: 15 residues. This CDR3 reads CASSLDGYIRETQYF. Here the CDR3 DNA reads TGCGCCAGCAGCTTGGACGGCTACATCAGGGAGACCCAGTACTTC.

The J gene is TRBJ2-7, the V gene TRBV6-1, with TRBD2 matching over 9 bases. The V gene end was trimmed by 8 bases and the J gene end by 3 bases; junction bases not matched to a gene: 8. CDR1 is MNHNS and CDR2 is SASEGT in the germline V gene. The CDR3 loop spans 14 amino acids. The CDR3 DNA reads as TGTGCCAGCGTTTCTAGCGGGGACTACTACGAGCAGTACTTC. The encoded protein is CASVSSGDYYEQYF.

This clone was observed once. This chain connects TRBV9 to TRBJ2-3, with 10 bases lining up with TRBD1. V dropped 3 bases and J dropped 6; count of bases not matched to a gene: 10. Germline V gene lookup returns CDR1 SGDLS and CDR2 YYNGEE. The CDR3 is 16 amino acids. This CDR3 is CASSGAGTGVMDTQYF. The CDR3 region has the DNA TGTGCCAGCAGCGGGGCCGGGACAGGGGTTATGGATACGCAGTATTTT.

CDR3 bases: TGTGCCAGCAGCGGAGGCAATGAGCAGTTCTTC. It yields the protein CASSGGNEQFF. The chain recombines TRBV6-6 with TRBJ2-1; tentatively, D is TRBD2 (5 bases). Germline lookup yields CDR1 MNHNY and CDR2 SVGAGI (reference sequence). The CDR3 length is 11 residues. V was shortened by 6 bases and J by 6 bases, with 6 bases between the two germline ends.

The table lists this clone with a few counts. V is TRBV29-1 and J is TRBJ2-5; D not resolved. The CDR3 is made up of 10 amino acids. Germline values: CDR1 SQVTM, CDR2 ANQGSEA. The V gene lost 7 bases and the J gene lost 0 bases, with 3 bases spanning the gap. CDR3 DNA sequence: TGCAGCGCCTACCAAGAGACCCAGTACTTC. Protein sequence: CSAYQETQYF.

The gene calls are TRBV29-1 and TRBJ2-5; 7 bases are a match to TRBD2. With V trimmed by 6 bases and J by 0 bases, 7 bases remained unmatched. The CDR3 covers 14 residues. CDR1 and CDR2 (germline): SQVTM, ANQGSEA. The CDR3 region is CSVRDYPNQETQYF. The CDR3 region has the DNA TGCAGCGTCCGGGACTACCCTAACCAAGAGACCCAGTACTTC.

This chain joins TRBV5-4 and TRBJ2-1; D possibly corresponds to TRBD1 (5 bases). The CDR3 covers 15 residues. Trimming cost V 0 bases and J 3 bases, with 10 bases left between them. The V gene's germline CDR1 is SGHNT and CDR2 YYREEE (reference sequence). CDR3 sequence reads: CASSLGDSLYNEQFF. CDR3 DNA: TGTGCCAGCAGCTTGGGTGACAGTCTCTACAATGAGCAGTTCTTC.

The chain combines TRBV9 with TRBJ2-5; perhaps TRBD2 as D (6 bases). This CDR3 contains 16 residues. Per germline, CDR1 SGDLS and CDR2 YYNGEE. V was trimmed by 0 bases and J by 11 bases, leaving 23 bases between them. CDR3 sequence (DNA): TGTGCCAGCAGCGTAGGGCCGGGACTGACATCTCGGGAGCAGTACTTC. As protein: CASSVGPGLTSREQYF.

CDR3 sequence reads: CASSREAGGGAGELFF. CDR3 in DNA: TGTGCCAGCAGCCGGGAGGCAGGGGGCGGTGCCGGGGAGCTGTTTTTT. V usage is TRBV5-6 and J usage is TRBJ2-2, with TRBD1 as a possible D gene (8 bases). The V end was cut by 4 bases, the J end by 6 bases, with 19 bases between. In germline, CDR1 is SGHDT, CDR2 YYEEEE. This CDR3 contains 16 residues.

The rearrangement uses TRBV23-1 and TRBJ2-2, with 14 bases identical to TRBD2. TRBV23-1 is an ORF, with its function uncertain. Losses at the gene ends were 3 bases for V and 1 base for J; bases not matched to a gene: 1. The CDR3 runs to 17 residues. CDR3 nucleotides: TGCGCCAGCAGTCAGGGACTAGCGGGGGTGAACACCGGGGAGCTGTTTTTT. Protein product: CASSQGLAGVNTGELFF.

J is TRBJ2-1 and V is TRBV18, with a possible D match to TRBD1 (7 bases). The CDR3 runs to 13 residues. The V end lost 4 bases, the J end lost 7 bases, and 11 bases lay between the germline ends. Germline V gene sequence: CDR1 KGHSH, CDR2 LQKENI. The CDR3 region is CASSQAGGNEQFF. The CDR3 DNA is TGTGCCAGCTCACAAGCAGGGGGGAATGAGCAGTTCTTC.

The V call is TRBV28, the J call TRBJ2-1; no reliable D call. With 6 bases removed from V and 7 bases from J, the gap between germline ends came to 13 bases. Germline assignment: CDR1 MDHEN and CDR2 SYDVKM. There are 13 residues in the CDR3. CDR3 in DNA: TGTGCCAGCAGACGACGTCTCGGGAATGAGCAGTTCTTC. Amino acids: CASRRRLGNEQFF.

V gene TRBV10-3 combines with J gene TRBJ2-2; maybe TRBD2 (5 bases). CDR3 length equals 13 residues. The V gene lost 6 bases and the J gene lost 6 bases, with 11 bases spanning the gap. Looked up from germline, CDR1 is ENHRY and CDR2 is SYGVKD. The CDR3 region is CAIRLDTAGELFF. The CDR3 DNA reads TGTGCCATCAGACTAGACACTGCCGGGGAGCTGTTTTTT.

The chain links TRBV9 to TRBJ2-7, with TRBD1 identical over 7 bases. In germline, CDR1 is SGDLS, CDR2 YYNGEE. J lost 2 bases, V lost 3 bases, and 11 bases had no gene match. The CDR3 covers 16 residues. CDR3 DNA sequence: TGTGCCAGCAGCGACGAAACAGGGGTGGAGGCCTACGAGCAGTACTTC. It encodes CASSDETGVEAYEQYF.

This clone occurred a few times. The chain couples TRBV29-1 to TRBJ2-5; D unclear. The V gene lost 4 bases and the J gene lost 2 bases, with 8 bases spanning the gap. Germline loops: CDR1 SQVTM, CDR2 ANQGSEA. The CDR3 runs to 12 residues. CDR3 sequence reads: CSVGADQETQYF. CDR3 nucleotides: TGCAGCGTTGGGGCAGATCAAGAGACCCAGTACTTC.

This CDR3 is CASSLRQADTGELFF. CDR3 bases: TGCGCCAGCAGCCTCCGACAGGCCGACACCGGGGAGCTGTTTTTT. The V gene is TRBV5-1, the J gene TRBJ2-2; a possible D gene is TRBD1 (6 bases). Trimming took 4 bases from V and 3 from J, leaving 13 bases between them. Germline values: CDR1 SGHRS, CDR2 YFSETQ. This CDR3 region has 15 residues.

CDR3 DNA sequence: TGTGCCAGCAGGCCTCCAGGGGCGTTTGGCTACACCTTC. Its translation: CASRPPGAFGYTF. V usage is TRBV6-5 and J usage is TRBJ1-2, with D perhaps matching TRBD1 (6 bases). Germline-derived CDR1 and CDR2 are MNHEY and SVGAGI. The CDR3 is 13 residues long. V was trimmed by 6 bases and J by 7 bases, leaving 15 bases between them.

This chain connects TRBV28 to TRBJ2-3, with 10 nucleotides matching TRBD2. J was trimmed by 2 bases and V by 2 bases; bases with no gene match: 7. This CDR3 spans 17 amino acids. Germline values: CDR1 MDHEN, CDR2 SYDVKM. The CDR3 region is CASSLRVLAGVTDTQYF. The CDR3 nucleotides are TGTGCCAGCAGTTTACGGGTCCTAGCGGGGGTCACAGATACGCAGTATTTT.